The 11 T cell receptor beta chains listed next were all sequenced from one sample in a study of Ad26.COV2.S vaccination and SARS-CoV-2 variants. Here immunoSEQ multiplex PCR was the method, and the copy in TCRdb shows in-frame clones only, minus some. The data show roughly 500,000 clones, roughly 89% seen once. The treatment here: 19 received Ad26.COV2.S at low or high dose, single or two shots; a few received placebo; per-sample allocation not given. Samples analyzed were those drawn on day 63 after the first vaccine or placebo injection. Sequencing was performed on peripheral blood, taken in a trial of Ad26.COV2.S vaccine versus placebo. These receptors were obtained from a person aged 18-60 years who received the Ad26.COV2.S COVID-19 vaccine or a placebo.

A few counts support this clone. The chain recombines TRBV9 with TRBJ1-2; no clear D. CDR3 size: 16 residues. Trimming cost V 0 bases and J 3 bases, with 15 bases left between them. Germline V CDR1 and CDR2: SGDLS, YYNGEE. Here the CDR3 DNA reads TGTGCCAGCAGCGTAGCCCCCTCTCTGGGGTACTATGGCTACACCTTC. Its translation is CASSVAPSLGYYGYTF.

The chain employs TRBV29-1 and TRBJ1-1, with D possibly being TRBD1 (5 bases). V gave up 2 bases and J gave up 3 bases, with 10 bases separating them. The CDR3 is made up of 13 amino acids. Germline V gene sequence: CDR1 SQVTM, CDR2 ANQGSEA. CDR3 nucleotide sequence: TGCAGCGTTGAACGAGCCAGGGACACTGAAGCTTTCTTT. Protein: CSVERARDTEAFF.

This rearrangement joins TRBV6-5 to TRBJ1-2, with D uncertain. The V end lost 9 bases, the J end lost 4 bases, and 6 bases lay between the germline ends. The germline V gene has CDR1 MNHEY and CDR2 SVGAGI. This CDR3 has 10 amino acids. The CDR3 DNA follows: TGTGCCAGTGCGGCCTATGGCTACACCTTC. Translation gives CASAAYGYTF.

This clone was recorded a few times. This rearrangement joins TRBV4-2 to TRBJ1-3, with 7 bases identical to TRBD1. CDR1 and CDR2 (germline): LGHNA, YNFKEQ. After removal of 3 bases from V and 0 bases from J, the junction contained 5 bases not matched to a gene. The CDR3 loop spans 16 amino acids. The CDR3 loop is CASSHQGVGSGNTIYF. In nucleotides, the CDR3 is TGTGCCAGCAGCCACCAGGGGGTGGGCTCTGGAAACACCATATATTTT.

This clone has a single count. The V gene is TRBV2, the J gene TRBJ1-2; TRBD1 might be the D (5 bases). Germline V gene lookup returns CDR1 SNHLY and CDR2 FYNNEI. The CDR3 extends over 16 amino acids. Trimming removed 4 bases from V and 5 bases from J, with 20 bases in between. CDR3 sequence (DNA): TGTGCCAGCAGTGGGTCCTTGGAGGGGACTATTTATGGCTACACCTTC. It encodes CASSGSLEGTIYGYTF.

The J gene is TRBJ2-1, the V gene TRBV19; either TRBD1 or TRBD2 may supply D (6 bases each). Germline V gene lookup returns CDR1 LNHDA and CDR2 SQIVND (reference sequence). V lost 6 bases, J lost 1 base, and 16 bases lay in between. The CDR3 is made up of 16 amino acids. CDR3 loop: CASRHHRAGSYNEQFF. The CDR3 DNA reads as TGTGCCAGTAGACACCACAGGGCGGGGTCCTACAATGAGCAGTTCTTC.

This rearrangement joins TRBV6-5 to TRBJ1-2; 8 nucleotides align to TRBD1. CDR3 size: 15 residues. With 6 bases clipped from V and 7 bases from J, the junction kept 13 bases outside the gene matches. Germline loops: CDR1 MNHEY, CDR2 SVGAGI. The CDR3 sequence is CASRTPGQARGGYTF. The CDR3 DNA sequence: TGTGCCAGCAGGACCCCGGGACAGGCAAGGGGTGGCTACACCTTC.

The chain links TRBV5-1 to TRBJ2-2, with 7 nucleotides matching TRBD2. The V and J ends lost 7 bases and 6 bases, in that order; junction bases with no gene match: 9. The length of the CDR3 is 14 residues. Germline lookup yields CDR1 SGHRS and CDR2 YFSETQ. The CDR3 nucleotides are TGCGCCAGCTCCCCGGGGGGATCTGCCGGGGAGCTGTTTTTT. This codes for CASSPGGSAGELFF. The full variable domain, in which reference TRBV5-1 and TRBJ2-2 provide the parts outside the CDR3, is KAGVTQTPRYLIKTRGQQVTLSCSPISGHRSVSWYQQTPGQGLQFLFEYFSETQRNKGNFPGRFSGRQFSNSRSEMNVSTLELGDSALYLCASSPGGSAGELFFGEGSRLTVL.

This chain links TRBV5-1 with TRBJ1-5, with 9 bases that match TRBD1. Germline assignment: CDR1 SGHRS and CDR2 YFSETQ. This CDR3 region has 14 residues. The V segment lost 2 bases and the J segment 6 bases; nucleotides outside the gene matches: 3. In DNA, the CDR3 is TGCGCCAGCAGCTTACAGGGGGCAGGTCAGCCCCAGCATTTT. Translating it yields CASSLQGAGQPQHF. Together with reference TRBV5-1 and TRBJ1-5, the CDR3 gives the full variable domain: KAGVTQTPRYLIKTRGQQVTLSCSPISGHRSVSWYQQTPGQGLQFLFEYFSETQRNKGNFPGRFSGRQFSNSRSEMNVSTLELGDSALYLCASSLQGAGQPQHFGDGTRLSIL.

This chain links TRBV24-1 with TRBJ1-1; the D gene is possibly TRBD1 (6 bases). Germline V CDR1 and CDR2: KGHDR, SFDVKD. The CDR3 is 13 residues long. With 3 bases removed from V and 5 bases from J, the gap between germline ends came to 9 bases. This CDR3 reads CATSDIDRTEAFF. The CDR3 region has the DNA TGTGCCACCAGTGATATCGACAGGACTGAAGCTTTCTTT.

Points on this clone: The DNA is omitted, as the CDR3 cannot be located on it reliably, and the CDR3 follows TCRdb's listing. The chain links TRBV2 to TRBJ1-2; whether TRBD1, the table's D call, matches the DNA was not checked. Germline V gene lookup returns CDR1 SNHLY and CDR2 FYNNEI. 15 amino acids form the CDR3, both terminal residues included. The CDR3 is CASILDRVFNYGYTF.